The rows below give T cell receptor beta chains drawn from one sample of a study of blood T cell repertoires in COVID-19. Sequencing was performed with immunoSEQ multiplex PCR; in TCRdb, only in-frame clones are kept and a portion is missing. The sample holds 200,000 or so clones, about 85% seen once. Sequencing was carried out using peripheral blood. These receptors were obtained from a woman in her fifties or sixties who had recovered from COVID-19. Both conserved end residues are part of each CDR3. The D gene is left open where the match is weak. Expanded clones get a size class; other rows say once, few or many, or leave the size out.

d_call,v_call,clone_size,j_call,cdr3_nt,cdr3_aa
TRBD1,TRBV2,NA,TRBJ1-2,TGTGCCAGCAGGTCGACAGGGGGGCCCGGCTACACCTTC,CASRSTGGPGYTF
NA,TRBV2,NA,TRBJ1-2,TGTGCCACCGAGGTGGCGCTGAGTCACTATGGCTACACCTTC,CATEVALSHYGYTF
TRBD2,TRBV5-4,NA,TRBJ2-7,TGTGCCAGCAGCTTGGCTACTAGCGGGGAGTACGAGCAGTACTTC,CASSLATSGEYEQYF
NA,TRBV11-2,NA,TRBJ2-7,TGTGCCAGCAGCTCGATAAAAGAGGTCCACGAGCAGTACTTC,CASSSIKEVHEQYF
NA,TRBV2,NA,TRBJ1-1,TGTGCCAGCAGCCGCAGGGAGAACACTGAAGCTTTCTTT,CASSRRENTEAFF
NA,TRBV9,NA,TRBJ2-2,TGTGCCAGCAGCGTCTCCCCCTTGAACACCGGGGAGCTGTTTTTT,CASSVSPLNTGELFF
NA,TRBV15,NA,TRBJ1-5,TGTGCCACCAGCAGAGATCGTACTTCCCGAGGGGGTCAGCCCCAGCATTTT,CATSRDRTSRGGQPQHF
NA,TRBV9,NA,TRBJ1-5,TGTGCCAGCAGCGCGGACAGTAGCAATCAGCCCCAGCATTTT,CASSADSSNQPQHF
NA,TRBV7-8,NA,TRBJ1-1,TGTGCCAGCGCGGACAGTGAAGCTTTCTTT,CASADSEAFF
NA,TRBV12-5,NA,TRBJ1-4,TGTGCTAGTGGTTTGGTACCCCTGGGAGATCCGGTTGAAAAACTGTTTTTT,CASGLVPLGDPVEKLFF
TRBD1,TRBV6-1,NA,TRBJ1-1,TGTGCCAGCAGATCAACCGGGACAGATAATGAAGCTTTCTTT,CASRSTGTDNEAFF
TRBD2,TRBV6-5,NA,TRBJ2-7,TGTGCCAGCAGTACTAGTAGCGGGGGGCTTTCAATTTTC,CASSTSSGGLSIF
NA,TRBV7-2,NA,TRBJ2-3,TGTGCCAGCAGCTTATTCTCTAGCACAGATACGCAGTATTTT,CASSLFSSTDTQYF
TRBD2,TRBV10-3,NA,TRBJ2-7,TGTGCCATCAAGCGGGGGAGGTCCTACGAGCAGTACTTC,CAIKRGRSYEQYF
TRBD2,TRBV9,NA,TRBJ2-1,TGTGCCAGCAGCGTAGAGGGGAGAACAGGTCGGGGGGTTCCCAATGAGCAGTTCTTC,CASSVEGRTGRGVPNEQFF
TRBD1,TRBV19,NA,TRBJ2-7,TGTGCCAGTAGTAGCCAGGGACAGAGCTCCTACGAGCAGTACTTC,CASSSQGQSSYEQYF
NA,TRBV30,few,TRBJ1-6,TGTGCCTGGAGTGTATTATCGGACAGAGATTCACCCCTCCACTTT,CAWSVLSDRDSPLHF
NA,TRBV6-2/TRBV6-3,NA,TRBJ2-3,TGTGCCAGCAGTTATTCTGATACGCAGTATTTT,CASSYSDTQYF
NA,TRBV15,NA,TRBJ2-7,TGTGCCACCAGCCCCTCCGCCAGGTACGAGCAGTACTTC,CATSPSARYEQYF
TRBD1,TRBV7-9,NA,TRBJ1-1,TGTGCCAGCCTAAGGGGACAGGGGTCTGAAGCTTTCTTT,CASLRGQGSEAFF
NA,TRBV21-1,once,TRBJ2-4,TGTGCCAGCAGCAGGGGAACCGGGACAGTGAGAAAAAACATTCAGTACTTC,CASSRGTGTVRKNIQYF
TRBD2,TRBV7-2,NA,TRBJ2-1,TGTGCCAGCAGGTCCCGGGGGGGAATCTACAATGAGCAGTTCTTC,CASRSRGGIYNEQFF